The 29 T cell receptor beta chains in this list originate from one sample, sequenced in a study of T cell repertoires in cytomegalovirus infection. A single record per CDR3 protein comes from TCRdb applying MiXCR to the reads. Here the sample spans about 320,000 distinct CDR3 sequences, 8% to 10% being singletons. The sequencing input was PBMCs. These receptors all stem from a human donor in good health (CMV status not recorded). Some clones in this sample may be carry-over from other donors' samples.

The chain joins TRBV12-3 or TRBV12-4 to TRBJ2-1; 9 bases are a match to TRBD2. V shed 5 bases and J 0 bases; nucleotides not matched to a gene: 8. The CDR3 covers 17 residues. The CDR3 coding sequence is TGTGCCAGCAGTCCTCTTAGCGGGGGCTCCTCCTACAATGAGCAGTTCTTC. Its translation: CASSPLSGGSSYNEQFF.

This clonotype came up many times. Mismatch with germline at one junction end may stem from a read error. The genes are TRBV28 and TRBJ1-4; D call uncertain. Germline loops: CDR1 MDHEN, CDR2 SYDVKM. CDR3 length: 13 amino acids. Written as DNA, the CDR3 is TGCGCGTCCAATGCGGCGACTAATGAAAAACTGTTTTTT. Protein product: CASNAATNEKLFF.

V gene TRBV6-2 or TRBV6-3 combines with J gene TRBJ2-2, with a tentative D call TRBD2 (7 bases). This CDR3 has 15 amino acids. Germline CDR1 MNHEY, CDR2 SVGEGT. V was trimmed by 6 bases and J by 4 bases, leaving 15 bases between them. The CDR3: CASRPGGQITGELFF. The CDR3 coding sequence is TGTGCCAGCAGACCGGGGGGCCAGATCACCGGGGAGCTGTTTTTT.

This clonotype has just a few counts. The V gene is TRBV6-4, the J gene TRBJ2-1; D uncertain. Germline V gene sequence: CDR1 MRHNA, CDR2 SNTAGT. This CDR3 is 16 amino acids long. Trimming left V 5 bases short and J 7 bases short, with 21 bases between. The CDR3 region has the DNA TGTGCCAGCAGTACCGATCCGGGCCCCCCTCGGAATGAGCAGTTCTTC. Protein sequence: CASSTDPGPPRNEQFF.

V and J are TRBV10-3 and TRBJ2-7; TRBD2 aligns across 12 bases. CDR3 length: 14 amino acids. Germline assignment: CDR1 ENHRY and CDR2 SYGVKD. The trim removed 8 bases at V and 7 bases at J, leaving 9 bases unmatched. This CDR3 is CAIGLAGGPSEQYF. DNA of the CDR3: TGTGCCATCGGCCTAGCGGGAGGGCCATCTGAGCAGTACTTC.

This clonotype has a handful of counts. The chain links TRBV11-2 to TRBJ2-3, with a tentative D call TRBD2 (6 bases). This CDR3 region has 18 residues. Per the germline V gene, CDR1 is SGHAT and CDR2 is FQNNGV. V was cut by 2 bases and J by 3 bases, with 21 bases left in between. The CDR3 DNA sequence: TGTGCCAGCAGCTTAAAGGGAGGCGGGACCCAACTAACAGATACGCAGTATTTT. This codes for CASSLKGGGTQLTDTQYF.

V is TRBV7-3 and J is TRBJ2-5; 12 nucleotides align to TRBD2. There are 15 residues in the CDR3. Germline loops: CDR1 SGHTA, CDR2 FQGTGA. V lost 2 bases to trimming and J lost 3 bases; unmatched junction nucleotides: 1. This chain's CDR3 is CASSLASGGEETQYF. In nucleotides, the CDR3 is TGTGCCAGCAGCTTAGCTAGCGGGGGGGAAGAGACCCAGTACTTC.

This chain connects TRBV28 to TRBJ1-5; TRBD1 matches 7 bases. V was clipped by 0 bases and J by 6 bases; unmatched bases: 5. The germline V gene has CDR1 MDHEN and CDR2 SYDVKM. The CDR3 has 15 amino acids. The CDR3 is CASSLWTGFTQPQHF. The CDR3 DNA is TGTGCCAGCAGTTTATGGACAGGGTTCACTCAGCCCCAGCATTTT. Drawing the rest from reference TRBV28 and TRBJ1-5, the complete variable domain is DVKVTQSSRYLVKRTGEKVFLECVQDMDHENMFWYRQDPGLGLRLIYFSYDVKMKEKGDIPEGYSVSREKKERFSLILESASTNQTSMYLCASSLWTGFTQPQHFGDGTRLSIL.

This clonotype was recorded many times. The chain carries TRBV6-2 or TRBV6-3 and TRBJ1-1; 9 bases are shared with TRBD1. This CDR3 has 15 amino acids. Germline V gives CDR1 MNHEY, CDR2 SVGEGT. The trim removed 6 bases at V and 5 bases at J, leaving 10 bases unmatched. The CDR3 protein is CASSLYTGGRTEAFF. The CDR3, as DNA: TGTGCCAGCAGCCTTTACACAGGGGGCCGGACTGAAGCTTTCTTT.

This clonotype came up many times. The chain combines TRBV20-1 with TRBJ1-2, with TRBD1 as a possible D gene (6 bases). The CDR3 is 14 residues long. Trimming left V 3 bases short and J 8 bases short, with 19 bases between. CDR1 and CDR2 from the germline V gene are DFQATT and SNEGSKA (reference sequence). In DNA, the CDR3 is TGCAGTGCTAGCGGCAGGGGAGGAGGTAGCGGCTACACCTTC. Its translation is CSASGRGGGSGYTF.

The V call is TRBV11-2, the J call TRBJ2-1; possible D gene TRBD1, 6 bases. Trimming took off 7 bases at V and 5 bases at J, with 12 bases between the two ends. There are 13 residues in the CDR3. Germline CDR1 reads SGHAT; CDR2 reads FQNNGV. As DNA, the CDR3 is TGTGCCAGCACCGCACAGGGAAACAATGAGCAGTTCTTC. Protein: CASTAQGNNEQFF.

V is TRBV4-2 and J is TRBJ1-2; D is perhaps TRBD1 (6 bases). Trimming stripped 0 bases from V and 4 bases from J, with 15 bases between. CDR3 length: 16 residues. Germline V gene sequence: CDR1 LGHNA, CDR2 YNFKEQ. The CDR3 loop reads CASSQDGQGPIYGYTF. In DNA, the CDR3 is TGTGCCAGCAGCCAAGATGGGCAGGGGCCCATCTATGGCTACACCTTC.

The V and J genes are TRBV28 and TRBJ1-2, with 8 bases matching TRBD1. There are 13 residues in the CDR3. Germline V gene lookup returns CDR1 MDHEN and CDR2 SYDVKM. The ends lost 6 bases at V and 6 bases at J; junction bases unmatched: 6. CDR3 nucleotide sequence: TGTGCCAGCAGCAGGACAGGGTCGAATGGCTACACCTTC. This gives the protein CASSRTGSNGYTF.

The sample holds many counts of this clonotype. The chain recombines TRBV6-5 with TRBJ1-2; 7 bases match TRBD1. The CDR3 has 15 residues. Germline V gene sequence: CDR1 MNHEY, CDR2 SVGAGI. The junction had 6 bases not matched to a gene; V was cut back by 2 bases and J by 3 bases. For the CDR3, the DNA is TGTGCCAGCAGTTACCGACCGACAGGGTACTATGGCTACACCTTC. Translated, it gives CASSYRPTGYYGYTF.

This clonotype was seen at least ten times. The chain employs TRBV14 and TRBJ1-6; 7 nucleotides match TRBD1. After removal of 3 bases from V and 10 bases from J, the junction contained 9 bases not matched to a gene. The CDR3 runs 15 residues. Per germline, CDR1 SGHDN and CDR2 FVKESK. The CDR3 loop is CASSHLQGRKSPLHF. The CDR3 DNA reads as TGTGCCAGCAGCCATCTACAGGGGAGGAAATCACCCCTCCACTTT. Full variable domain (outside the CDR3, taken from reference TRBV14 and TRBJ1-6): EAGVTQFPSHSVIEKGQTVTLRCDPISGHDNLYWYRRVMGKEIKFLLHFVKESKQDESGMPNNRFLAERTGGTYSTLKVQPAELEDSGVYFCASSHLQGRKSPLHFGNGTRLTVT.

This clonotype was detected a few times. V usage is TRBV20-1 and J usage is TRBJ1-2; D call uncertain. The CDR3 spans 13 residues. Between the trimmed V and J ends, which lost 6 bases and 3 bases, there was a span of 14 bases. In germline, CDR1 is DFQATT, CDR2 SNEGSKA (reference sequence). The CDR3 region is CSARTDAYYGYTF. CDR3 nucleotide sequence: TGCAGTGCCAGGACGGATGCTTACTATGGCTACACCTTC.

This clonotype was recorded many times. The chain is built from TRBV6-5 and TRBJ2-4, with a possible D match to TRBD1 (5 bases). The V gene's germline CDR1 is MNHEY and CDR2 SVGAGI. V lost 6 bases, J lost 1 base, and 22 bases lay in between. This CDR3 region has 18 residues. The CDR3 DNA follows: TGTGCCAGCAGCCCCCACCCTACAGGTCCTAAGGCCAAAAACATTCAGTACTTC. Protein product: CASSPHPTGPKAKNIQYF.

In this sample, this clonotype turned up many times. V and J are TRBV7-2 and TRBJ1-4, with TRBD1 identical over 7 bases. J was trimmed by 8 bases and V by 4 bases; bases with no gene match: 7. The CDR3 is made up of 14 amino acids. In germline, CDR1 is SGHTA, CDR2 FQGNSA. CDR3 DNA: TGTGCCAGCAGCTCTACCGGGACAGTAGAAAAACTGTTTTTT. This translates into CASSSTGTVEKLFF.

A few counts support this clonotype. The chain uses TRBV20-1 and TRBJ1-2, with unresolved D. The germline V gene encodes CDR1 DFQATT and CDR2 SNEGSKA (reference sequence). This CDR3 region has 10 residues. Trimming pared 3 bases from V and 10 bases from J, leaving 9 bases between. The CDR3 is CSASPEVYTF. CDR3 DNA sequence: TGCAGTGCTAGTCCTGAGGTCTACACCTTC.

This clonotype was found many times. Relative to the germline gene, one junction end is altered; a read error may explain this. This chain links TRBV7-2 with TRBJ1-1; maybe TRBD1 (6 bases). This CDR3 spans 12 amino acids. CDR1 SGHTA and CDR2 FQGNSA come from the germline V gene. CDR3 coding DNA: TGTGCCAGCAGCTCCCCCAGGGACAACCCAAACTTT. As protein: CASSSPRDNPNF.

The rearrangement joins TRBV20-1 to TRBJ2-3, with 15 positions matching TRBD2. The CDR3 is 15 amino acids. The ends lost 6 bases at V and 4 bases at J; junction bases unmatched: 5. The germline gives CDR1 DFQATT, CDR2 SNEGSKA (reference sequence). The CDR3 DNA reads as TGCAGTGCCTCGGGACTAGCGGGGGGTTCAGATACGCAGTATTTT. Translating it yields CSASGLAGGSDTQYF.

This chain joins TRBV7-9 and TRBJ1-1, with D possibly being TRBD1 (5 bases). The CDR3 covers 14 residues. V lost 3 bases to trimming and J lost 5 bases, with 13 bases between them. CDR1 and CDR2 from the germline V gene are SEHNR and FQNEAQ (reference sequence). The CDR3 reads CASSFRDRGTEAFF. The DNA for the CDR3 is TGTGCCAGCAGCTTTCGGGACCGAGGAACTGAAGCTTTCTTT.

The table lists this clonotype with a few counts. One end of the junction fails to match germline, which may point to a read error. The V call is TRBV4-1, the J call TRBJ2-1; TRBD2 might be the D (5 bases). The CDR3 is 17 amino acids. Germline V lookup: CDR1 MGHRA, CDR2 YSYEKL. The CDR3 loop reads CASSQDRAGVSYNEQFF. CDR3 DNA sequence: TGTGCCAGCAGCCAAGATCGCGCCGGGGTGTCCTACAATGAGCAGTTCTTC.

This clonotype was seen a few times. The chain has TRBV27 and TRBJ1-1; D not resolved. Trimming pared 6 bases from V and 1 base from J, leaving 12 bases between. Germline CDR1 and CDR2: MNHEY and SMNVEV (reference sequence). This CDR3 is built from 14 residues. The CDR3, as DNA: TGTGCCAGCAGATTTCTCAGCCAGAACACTGAAGCTTTCTTT. It yields the protein CASRFLSQNTEAFF.

This chain uses TRBV10-3 with TRBJ1-2; the D is unclear. The germline gives CDR1 ENHRY, CDR2 SYGVKD. V dropped 3 bases and J dropped 11 bases, with 10 bases sitting between them. This CDR3 is built from 11 residues. The CDR3 nucleotides read TGTGCCATCAGTGATGGTTTGAGGTACACCTTC. Its translation is CAISDGLRYTF.

The chain carries TRBV24-1 and TRBJ2-6; the D is unclear. The length of the CDR3 is 13 residues. V lost 10 bases and J 0 bases, leaving 6 bases between the germline ends. The V gene's germline CDR1 is KGHDR and CDR2 SFDVKD. The CDR3 sequence: CATSGSGANVLTF. CDR3 DNA: TGTGCCACATCAGGCTCTGGGGCCAACGTCCTGACTTTC.

The chain carries TRBV19 and TRBJ2-3, with no clear D. Trimming stripped 5 bases from V and 2 bases from J, with 11 bases between. The CDR3 is made up of 14 amino acids. The V gene's germline CDR1 is LNHDA and CDR2 SQIVND (reference sequence). The CDR3 loop is CASSPDFYTDTQYF. DNA for the CDR3: TGTGCCAGTAGTCCCGATTTTTACACAGATACGCAGTATTTT.

The table lists this clonotype with a few counts. The chain links TRBV19 to TRBJ1-6, with 7 bases lining up with TRBD1. This CDR3 region has 14 residues. The V segment lost 7 bases and the J segment 4 bases; nucleotides outside the gene matches: 4. CDR1 and CDR2 from the germline V gene are LNHDA and SQIVND (reference sequence). The CDR3 loop reads CASKTGNYNSPLHF. The CDR3 DNA is TGTGCCAGTAAGACAGGGAATTATAATTCACCCCTCCACTTT. Combining the CDR3 with reference TRBV19 and TRBJ1-6 gives the whole variable domain DGGITQSPKYLFRKEGQNVTLSCEQNLNHDAMYWYRQDPGQGLRLIYYSQIVNDFQKGDIAEGYSVSREKKESFPLTVTSAQKNPTAFYLCASKTGNYNSPLHFGNGTRLTVT.

This clonotype has ten or more counts. V is TRBV10-3 and J is TRBJ2-5; TRBD2 agrees at 14 bases. CDR3 size: 15 residues. Trimming at V came to 3 bases and at J to 4 bases, leaving 1 base not matched to a gene. The germline gives CDR1 ENHRY, CDR2 SYGVKD. CDR3 sequence: CAISEGTSGGETQYF. CDR3 DNA: TGTGCCATCAGTGAAGGGACTAGCGGGGGAGAGACCCAGTACTTC.